Listed below are T cell receptor beta chains from one sample, sequenced in a study of T cell responses to AZD1222 COVID-19 vaccine. Generated by immunoSEQ multiplex PCR, the TCRdb table keeps only in-frame clones and is missing some. Here the sample spans tens of thousands of clones, 90% being singletons. Sequences were derived from peripheral blood, sampled on day 0 of AZD1222 vaccination. These receptors originate from an adult in good health. Each CDR3 is given with its conserved first and last residue. The D gene is left open where the match is weak. Clone size appears in some rows only: once, few, many, or a class for an expanded clone.

>TRBJ2-3|TRBV5-6|-|-
TGTGCCAGCAACAGATGGGGACGGCTTTCTCCCGATACGCAGTATTTT
CASNRWGRLSPDTQYF
>TRBJ1-5|TRBV5-6|-|-
TGTGCCAGCAGCTTCGGTACAGGGTATCAGCCCCAGCATTTT
CASSFGTGYQPQHF
>TRBJ1-2|TRBV2|-|-
TGTGCCAGCAGTCCTGGTGCTGGGGGCGGGGGATATGGCTACACCTTC
CASSPGAGGGGYGYTF
>TRBJ1-1|TRBV30|-|-
TGTGCCTGGAGTACCAGGGGGAACACTGAAGCTTTCTTT
CAWSTRGNTEAFF
>TRBJ2-2|TRBV3-1/TRBV3-2|-|TRBD2
TGTGCCAGCAGATACGGGGGGGCTCCCGGGGAGCTGTTTTTT
CASRYGGAPGELFF
>TRBJ2-7|TRBV10-3|-|-
TGTGCCATCGGACCCGGGGACTACGAGCAGTACTTC
CAIGPGDYEQYF
>TRBJ2-7|TRBV3-1/TRBV3-2|-|TRBD1
TGTGCCAGCAGCCAGGTAGGGGGCGGTTACGAGCAGTACTTC
CASSQVGGGYEQYF
>TRBJ1-5|TRBV19|once|-
TGTGCCAGTTTGGAAACCCAAAGGGGCAATCAGCCCCAGCATTTT
CASLETQRGNQPQHF
>TRBJ1-4|TRBV5-6|-|TRBD1
TGTGCCAGCAGCCGAGACAGGGAGGGCGTGTTCTCTGAAAAACTGTTTTTT
CASSRDREGVFSEKLFF
>TRBJ1-6|TRBV10-3|-|-
TGTGCCATCAGTGAGCCTAAGCCCCTCCACTTT
CAISEPKPLHF
>TRBJ1-5|TRBV27|-|-
TGTGCCAGCAGTTTGTGGGGCAATCAGCCCCAGCATTTT
CASSLWGNQPQHF
>TRBJ1-1|TRBV6-1|-|-
TGTGCCAGCAGTGATTATGGGGGCCCGAACACTGAAGCTTTCTTT
CASSDYGGPNTEAFF
>TRBJ1-5|TRBV18|-|TRBD1
TGTGCCAGCTCACCACAGACAGGGGGCAATCAGCCCCAGCATTTT
CASSPQTGGNQPQHF
>TRBJ1-2|TRBV3-1/TRBV3-2|-|-
TGTGCCAGCAGCCATCAGGGCGTGGGACCGTATGGCTACACCTTC
CASSHQGVGPYGYTF
>TRBJ2-2|TRBV18|-|-
TGTGCCAGCTCACCAGGCAGCCCGCTGAACACCGGGGAGCTGTTTTTT
CASSPGSPLNTGELFF